A single sample gave rise to the 18 T cell receptor delta chains below, sequenced in a study of Vδ1+ human thymocytes. Notes on the study in general: Thymic TRG and TRD repertoires appeared highly polyclonal.

These receptors' targets are unknown. Sequences come from RNA converted to cDNA by reverse transcription. Multiplex PCR used pooled V-gene forward primers and a constant-region reverse primer to amplify CDR3s. TCRdb reanalysed the multiplex PCR reads with CATT. The sample yields tens of thousands of delta-chain clones, over 25% seen once. The sequencing sample was made of Vdelta1+ gamma-delta thymocytes from the thymus. Specified subset: FACS-sorted CD3+ TCRalphabeta- TCRVdelta1+ TCRVdelta2- thymocytes. The receptors originated from a boy under two years old who had congenital heart surgery.

This clone has only a few counts. This same CDR3 is encoded by further DNA sequences in the sample. V usage is TRDV1 and J usage is TRDJ1; weak D call: TRDD3 (6 bases). V was clipped by 2 bases and J by 4 bases, with 17 bases between them. The CDR3 spans 16 residues. Germline-derived CDR1 and CDR2 are TSWWSYY and QGS. CDR3: CALGEGWGYPVDKLIF. The CDR3 coding sequence is TGTGCTCTTGGGGAAGGGTGGGGGTATCCAGTCGATAAACTCATCTTT.

Details on this clone: A much more abundant neighbour one base away suggests this may be a read error. This chain connects TRDV2 to TRDJ1, with 7 bases identical to TRDD3. J lost 2 bases, V lost 0 bases, and 20 bases had no gene match. The CDR3 totals 20 residues. The germline gives CDR1 GEAIGNYY, CDR2 EKD. CDR3 residues: CACDTLAFDFVGIRTDKLIF. As DNA, the CDR3 is TGTGCCTGTGACACCTTGGCTTTTGATTTCGTGGGGATAAGGACCGATAAACTCATCTTT.

This clone was counted a single time. The chain uses TRDV2 and TRDJ1; 11 nucleotides agree with TRDD3. J was trimmed by 0 bases and V by 4 bases; bases with no gene match: 12. This CDR3 is built from 18 residues. Per germline, CDR1 GEAIGNYY and CDR2 EKD. CDR3 sequence: CACEPGSGGYPDTDKLIF. The CDR3 region has the DNA TGTGCCTGTGAACCGGGGTCTGGGGGATACCCGGACACCGATAAACTCATCTTT.

J is TRDJ1 and V is TRDV1, with D perhaps matching TRDD3 (5 bases). Germline V lookup: CDR1 TSWWSYY, CDR2 QGS. This CDR3 contains 19 residues. The DNA for the CDR3 is TGTGCCTTGGGACCGTCGTTCCCCTGGAGAAGGGGAGGCACCGATAAACTCATCTTT. Translation: CALGPSFPWRRGGTDKLIF.

This clone counts as medium-sized. Other DNA sequences of this sample code for an identical CDR3. The V and J genes are TRDV1 and TRDJ1; 9 nucleotides match TRDD3. Looked up from germline, CDR1 is TSWWSYY and CDR2 is QGS. The CDR3 sequence is 19 residues long. Losses at the gene ends were 4 bases for V and 4 bases for J; bases not matched to a gene: 19. This CDR3 reads CALGALRIPYWGTYDKLIF. DNA of the CDR3: TGTGCTCTTGGGGCTCTCCGTATTCCATACTGGGGGACTTACGATAAACTCATCTTT.

This clone came up a few times. The chain couples TRDV1 to TRDJ1, with 9 bases identical to TRDD3. Near its end, the DNA agrees better with TRDJ2, so the J call may be wrong. The CDR3 sequence is 14 residues long. Germline V gene sequence: CDR1 TSWWSYY, CDR2 QGS. In nucleotides, the CDR3 is TGTGCTCTTGCGCCAGGGGGATACACCGATAAACTCTTCTTT. It specifies CALAPGGYTDKLFF.

As regards this clone: At one boundary the junction diverges from the germline segment, which might be a read error. This rearrangement joins TRDV1 to TRDJ1, with 9 bases matching TRDD3. Germline values: CDR1 TSWWSYY, CDR2 QGS. The CDR3 runs to 20 residues. CDR3 loop: CALEPTPWAGIRPYTDKLIF. DNA of the CDR3: TGTGCCCTTGAACCTACTCCATGGGCGGGGATACGTCCGTACACCGATAAACTCATCTTT.

As regards this clone: An end of the junction does not agree with germline; a read error may underlie this. The chain links TRDV1 to TRDJ1; D not certain. CDR3 size: 19 residues. Germline values: CDR1 TSWWSYY, CDR2 QGS. The CDR3 coding sequence is TGTGCTCTTGGGGAATATTGCATTTTGGGCGGTCCGTGCACCGATAAACTCATTTTT. Encoded protein: CALGEYCILGGPCTDKLIF.

The V and J genes are TRDV1 and TRDJ1, with D uncertain. Germline-derived CDR1 and CDR2 are TSWWSYY and QGS. The V end was cut by 2 bases, the J end by 4 bases, with 11 bases between. CDR3 length: 14 residues. Here the CDR3 DNA reads TGTGCTCTTGGGGAATGGAGTACTCACGATAAACTCATCTTT. It specifies CALGEWSTHDKLIF.

The V call is TRDV1, the J call TRDJ1, with D unresolved. The CDR3 runs 14 residues. Germline V gene lookup returns CDR1 TSWWSYY and CDR2 QGS. V was pared by 0 bases and J by 6 bases, with 11 bases between. CDR3 region: CALGELLASYKLIF. The CDR3 nucleotides read TGTGCTCTTGGGGAACTTCTCGCCTCCTATAAACTCATCTTT.

In this sample, this clone turned up a few times. This sample includes further DNA sequences coding for the same CDR3. The rearrangement uses TRDV1 and TRDJ1; TRDD3 aligns across 7 bases. Per the germline V gene, CDR1 is TSWWSYY and CDR2 is QGS. V shed 2 bases and J 0 bases; nucleotides not matched to a gene: 24. This CDR3 comprises 22 residues. This CDR3 is CALGETVAMPLGRYLYTDKLIF. CDR3 nucleotides: TGTGCTCTTGGGGAAACGGTGGCTATGCCACTGGGGCGGTATTTGTACACCGATAAACTCATCTTT.

By sample share, this clone is medium-sized. The rearrangement joins TRDV1 to TRDJ1, with 13 bases identical to TRDD3. The CDR3 length is 18 residues. The germline V gene has CDR1 TSWWSYY and CDR2 QGS. The V segment lost 1 base and the J segment 5 bases; nucleotides outside the gene matches: 10. As DNA, the CDR3 is TGTGCTCTTGGGGAACGCTCCTACTGGGGGATACGGAGGGATAAACTCATCTTT. Translation: CALGERSYWGIRRDKLIF.

This chain links TRDV1 with TRDJ1, with 13 bases that match TRDD3. In germline, CDR1 is TSWWSYY, CDR2 QGS. V trimming: 4 bases; J trimming: 7 bases; junction bases outside the gene matches: 21. The CDR3 has 20 amino acids. The chain's CDR3 is CALGGSGGPRCTGGYVKLIF. The CDR3 coding sequence is TGTGCTCTTGGGGGCTCCGGGGGGCCCCGCTGTACTGGGGGATACGTTAAACTCATCTTT.

A note on this clone: Other DNA sequences in this sample translate to the same CDR3. The rearrangement joins TRDV1 to TRDJ1; D is unclear. Trimming took off 3 bases at V and 0 bases at J, with 20 bases between the two ends. This CDR3 has 18 residues. Per the germline V gene, CDR1 is TSWWSYY and CDR2 is QGS. CDR3 DNA sequence: TGTGCTCTTGGGGAGGCCCACCCGAACCTCGGGTACACCGATAAACTCATCTTT. Protein product: CALGEAHPNLGYTDKLIF.

This clone was observed at least ten times. The V call is TRDV1, the J call TRDJ1, with TRDD3 identical over 7 bases. The CDR3 is made up of 22 amino acids. CDR1 is TSWWSYY and CDR2 is QGS in the germline V gene. The trim removed 2 bases at V and 0 bases at J, leaving 24 bases unmatched. CDR3 DNA sequence: TGTGCTCTTGGGGAAACCCCCCGACTTCGTAATACTGGGGATAGGTACACCGATAAACTCATCTTT. It yields the protein CALGETPRLRNTGDRYTDKLIF.

By share, this clone ranks as medium-sized. At one of its ends the junction is not consistent with the germline gene, which may arise from a read error. The chain recombines TRDV1 with TRDJ1; 9 nucleotides agree with TRDD3. This CDR3 region has 18 residues. Germline V lookup: CDR1 TSWWSYY, CDR2 QGS. The CDR3 reads CALGDQLRPGGFSEKLIF. In nucleotides, the CDR3 is TGTGCTCTTGGGGATCAACTTCGTCCTGGGGGATTCTCCGAGAAACTCATCTTT.

V gene TRDV1 combines with J gene TRDJ1; 7 nucleotides line up with TRDD2. In germline, CDR1 is TSWWSYY, CDR2 QGS. CDR3 length equals 24 residues. The J segment lost 0 bases and the V segment lost 0 bases, leaving 28 bases of the junction unmatched. CDR3 sequence (DNA): TGTGCTCTTGGGGAACTAGCCCTAATATTTCCTACAGGAGGGACTGGACGGTACACCGATAAACTCATCTTT. Its protein product is CALGELALIFPTGGTGRYTDKLIF.

This clone was counted between two and nine times. Other DNA sequences in this specimen translate into the identical CDR3. The chain uses TRDV1 and TRDJ1, with unresolved D. This CDR3 is 14 amino acids long. CDR1 is TSWWSYY and CDR2 is QGS in the germline V gene. The V and J ends lost 0 bases and 0 bases respectively, with 5 bases between them. The chain's CDR3 is CALGELGHTDKLIF. The CDR3, as DNA: TGTGCTCTTGGGGAACTCGGCCACACCGATAAACTCATCTTT.